A selection of T cell receptor beta chains follows, all from one sample in a study of blood T cells in healthy people across ages. MiXCR, run by TCRdb on the 5' RACE reads, gives a single entry per CDR3 protein. The data hold hundreds of thousands of distinct CDR3 sequences, with 30% to 45% observed a single time. The sample comprised blood. Receptor source: a man between 18 and 35 years old in good health. The CDR3 runs from the conserved cysteine through the conserved F or W. The D gene is left open where the match is weak. Expanded clones get a size class; other rows say once, few or many, or leave the size out.

j_gene,d_gene,v_gene,abundance,CDR3nt,CDR3aa
TRBJ1-1,NA,TRBV2,NA,TGTGCCAGCAGTCCACCTCCGGACAGTTCTTCTGAAGCTTTCTTT,CASSPPPDSSSEAFF
TRBJ1-2,NA,TRBV2,NA,TGTGCCAGCAGGGCGACAGAAGCTAACTATGGCTACACCTTC,CASRATEANYGYTF
TRBJ2-7,NA,TRBV6-2/TRBV6-3,NA,TGTGCCAGCAGTTACTCCGCCGTGTACGAGCAGTACTTC,CASSYSAVYEQYF
TRBJ2-7,NA,TRBV20-1,many,TGCAGTGCTATGAACCCTCCCGGCGAGCAGTACTTC,CSAMNPPGEQYF
TRBJ2-3,NA,TRBV24-1,NA,TGTGCCACCAGTGATACCACCAAGGTCCCGTGGGGCGCAGATACGCAGTATTTT,CATSDTTKVPWGADTQYF
TRBJ2-7,TRBD2,TRBV4-2,few,TGTGCCAGCAGCCAAGAAGTAGCGGGGCCCTACGAGCAGTACTTC,CASSQEVAGPYEQYF
TRBJ1-5,NA,TRBV7-8,few,TGTGCCAGCGCGAGGTCGGGAGTGAGCAATCAGCCCCAGCATTTT,CASARSGVSNQPQHF
TRBJ2-3,NA,TRBV12-3/TRBV12-4,many,TGTGCCAGCAGTCCGACAGGGACTAGCACAGATACGCAGTATTTT,CASSPTGTSTDTQYF
TRBJ2-7,NA,TRBV23-1,NA,TGCGCCAGCAGTCAATTCGGGAAGGGGTCCTACGAGCAGTACTTC,CASSQFGKGSYEQYF
TRBJ2-7,NA,TRBV6-2/TRBV6-3,NA,TGTGCCGGCAGTTCCCGACGCGGAGCAGTCTACGAGCAGTACTTC,CAGSSRRGAVYEQYF
TRBJ2-2,TRBD1,TRBV25-1,few,TGTGCCAGCAGTGAATCCGACAGGGGGGTAGGCACCGGGGAGCTGTTTTTT,CASSESDRGVGTGELFF
TRBJ2-1,TRBD2,TRBV24-1,few,TGTGCCACCAGTGAAGCCCTAGCGGGGCGCAATGAGCAGTTCTTC,CATSEALAGRNEQFF
TRBJ1-1,NA,TRBV5-6,NA,TGTGCCAGCAGCCCGAGTGGCTGGGGCGACACTGAAGCTTTCTTT,CASSPSGWGDTEAFF
TRBJ1-4,NA,TRBV12-3/TRBV12-4,NA,TGTGCCAGCAGTGTAAACTCACCTTTGCAGGAAAAACTGTTTTTT,CASSVNSPLQEKLFF
TRBJ2-3,TRBD1,TRBV20-1,NA,TGCAGTGCTAGTTGGGACAGGGCCTTCACAGATACGCAGTATTTT,CSASWDRAFTDTQYF
TRBJ1-4,NA,TRBV7-2,few,TGTGCCAGCAGCTCAGATTCGGAGGTATATGAAAAACTGTTTTTT,CASSSDSEVYEKLFF